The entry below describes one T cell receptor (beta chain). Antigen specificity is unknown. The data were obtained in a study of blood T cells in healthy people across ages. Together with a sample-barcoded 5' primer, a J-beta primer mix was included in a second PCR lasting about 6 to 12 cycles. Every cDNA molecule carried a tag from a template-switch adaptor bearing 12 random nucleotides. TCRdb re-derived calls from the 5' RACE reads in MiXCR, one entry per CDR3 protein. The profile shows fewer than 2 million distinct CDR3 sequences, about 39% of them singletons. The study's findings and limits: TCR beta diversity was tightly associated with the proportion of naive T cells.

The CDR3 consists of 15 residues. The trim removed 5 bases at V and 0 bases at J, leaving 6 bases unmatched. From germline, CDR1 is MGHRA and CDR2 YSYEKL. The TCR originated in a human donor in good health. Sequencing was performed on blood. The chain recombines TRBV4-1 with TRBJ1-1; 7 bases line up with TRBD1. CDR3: CASSGHRGMNTEAFF. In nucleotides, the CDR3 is TGCGCCAGCAGCGGGCACAGGGGAATGAACACTGAAGCTTTCTTT.